The 8 T cell receptor beta chains in this list originate from one sample, sequenced in a study of T cells in Graves' hyperthyroidism and ophthalmopathy. Amplified TCR beta CDR3 regions derived from RNA transcripts. RT-PCR in the first round (using the HTBI primer set) targeted the TCR CDR3. TCRdb re-derived calls from the multiplex PCR reads in MiXCR, one entry per CDR3 protein. The data show hundreds of thousands of distinct CDR3 sequences, with just over 45% seen just once and approximately 8.2% held by the top ten. Sequenced input: peripheral blood or thyroid tissue (not recorded which). Source of these receptors: a woman aged 18-35 years with Graves' hyperthyroidism.

This clonotype was counted ten times or more. The chain has TRBV2 and TRBJ1-4; D gene unclear. Trimming cost V 0 bases and J 7 bases, with 9 bases left between them. Germline-derived CDR1 and CDR2 are SNHLY and FYNNEI. The CDR3 is 14 residues long. The CDR3 protein is CASSEATGSEKLFF. As DNA, the CDR3 is TGTGCCAGCAGTGAAGCGACGGGAAGTGAAAAACTGTTTTTT.

The sample holds a few counts of this clonotype. V usage is TRBV7-2 and J usage is TRBJ2-5; 13 positions match TRBD2. The CDR3 is 16 amino acids. Germline values: CDR1 SGHTA, CDR2 FQGNSA. With 4 bases clipped from V and 5 bases from J, the junction kept 7 bases outside the gene matches. For the CDR3, the DNA is TGTGCCAGCAGCTCAGAACTAGCGGGAGGGGAGGAGACCCAGTACTTC. This codes for CASSSELAGGEETQYF.

V gene TRBV4-2 combines with J gene TRBJ1-5; TRBD1 agrees at 7 bases. Germline V CDR1 and CDR2: LGHNA, YNFKEQ. V lost 3 bases and J lost 4; bases outside the gene matches: 9. The CDR3 covers 16 residues. CDR3: CASSQGQFGQNQPQHF. In DNA, the CDR3 is TGTGCCAGCAGCCAGGGACAGTTCGGACAGAATCAGCCCCAGCATTTT.

This clonotype was counted only a few times. The chain recombines TRBV7-9 with TRBJ1-1; no firm D call. CDR3 length equals 13 residues. The germline gives CDR1 SEHNR, CDR2 FQNEAQ (reference sequence). The ends were cut back, 5 bases at V and 4 bases at J, with 11 bases in the middle. The CDR3 bases are TGTGCCAGCAGCCTAAGGGTCGCCACTGAAGCTTTCTTT. This sequence encodes CASSLRVATEAFF. Filled out from reference TRBV7-9 and TRBJ1-1, the complete variable domain reads DTGVSQNPRHKITKRGQNVTFRCDPISEHNRLYWYRQTLGQGPEFLTYFQNEAQLEKSRLLSDRFSAERPKGSFSTLEIQRTEQGDSAMYLCASSLRVATEAFFGQGTRLTVV.

The chain employs TRBV7-7 and TRBJ1-4, with 7 positions matching TRBD1. CDR3 size: 15 residues. The V and J ends lost 5 bases and 5 bases, in that order; junction bases with no gene match: 8. Germline-derived CDR1 and CDR2 are SSHAT and FNYEAQ (reference sequence). The CDR3 here is CASSRGDRSNEKLFF. Written as DNA, the CDR3 is TGTGCCAGCAGCAGGGGGGACAGATCGAATGAAAAACTGTTTTTT.

This clonotype turned up a few times. J is TRBJ2-2 and V is TRBV2, with TRBD2 identical over 8 bases. Germline assignment: CDR1 SNHLY and CDR2 FYNNEI. Germline trimming cut 6 bases from V and 6 bases from J; bases unmatched to any gene: 21. The CDR3 spans 19 residues. The CDR3 sequence is CASSLAAGGLRVVAGELFF. The CDR3 DNA follows: TGTGCCAGCAGCTTAGCGGCGGGAGGACTTCGAGTCGTGGCCGGGGAGCTGTTTTTT.

The chain employs TRBV25-1 and TRBJ2-7, with a possible D match to TRBD1 (5 bases). CDR3 length: 15 residues. Per germline, CDR1 MGHDK and CDR2 SYGVNS. V lost 2 bases and J 1 base, leaving 12 bases between the germline ends. The CDR3 DNA follows: TGTGCCAGCAGTGAACCTGGGGCAGGGTCCTACGAGCAGTACTTC. It yields the protein CASSEPGAGSYEQYF.

To note about this clonotype: One end of the junction does not line up with germline, which may come from a read error. The chain carries TRBV24-1 and TRBJ2-7; D tentatively reads TRBD1 or TRBD2 (5 bases each). Germline V gene data show CDR1 as KGHDR and CDR2 as SFDVKD. The CDR3 has 14 residues. CDR3 DNA sequence: TGTGCCACCCGTGACGGGACCACCCCTTACGAGCAGTACTTC. Protein sequence: CATRDGTTPYEQYF.